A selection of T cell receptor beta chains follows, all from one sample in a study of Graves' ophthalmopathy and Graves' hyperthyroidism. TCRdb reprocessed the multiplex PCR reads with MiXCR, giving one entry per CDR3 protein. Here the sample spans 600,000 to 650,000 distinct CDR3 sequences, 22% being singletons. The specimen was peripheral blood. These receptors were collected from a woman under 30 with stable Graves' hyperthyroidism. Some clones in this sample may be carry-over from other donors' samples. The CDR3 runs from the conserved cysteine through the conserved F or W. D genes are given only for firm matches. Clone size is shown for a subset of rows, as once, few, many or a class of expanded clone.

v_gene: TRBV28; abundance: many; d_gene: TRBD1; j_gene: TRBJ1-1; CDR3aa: CASSGQGAQGNTEAFF; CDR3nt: TGTGCCAGCAGTGGACAGGGGGCGCAGGGGAACACTGAAGCTTTCTTT
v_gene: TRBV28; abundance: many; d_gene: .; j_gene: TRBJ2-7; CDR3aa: CASSSNAGTRAYEQYF; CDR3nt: TGTGCCAGCAGTTCCAATGCCGGGACAAGGGCCTACGAGCAGTACTTC
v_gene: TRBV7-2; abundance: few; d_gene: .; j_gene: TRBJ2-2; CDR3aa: CASRRQSTNIGELFF; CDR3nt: TGTGCCAGCAGGCGACAGAGTACGAACATCGGGGAGCTGTTTTTT
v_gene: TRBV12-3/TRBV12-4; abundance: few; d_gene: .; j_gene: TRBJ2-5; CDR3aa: CASSLRGAEGTQYF; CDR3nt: TGTGCCAGCAGTTTACGGGGGGCGGAAGGGACCCAGTACTTC
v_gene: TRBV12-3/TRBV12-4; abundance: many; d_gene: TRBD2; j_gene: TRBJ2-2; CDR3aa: CASSSDTSGGDTGELFF; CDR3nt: TGTGCCAGCAGTTCCGACACTAGCGGGGGTGACACCGGGGAGCTGTTTTTT
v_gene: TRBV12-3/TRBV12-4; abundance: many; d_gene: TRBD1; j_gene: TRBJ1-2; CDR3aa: CASSLTGTVGYGYTF; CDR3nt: TGTGCCAGCAGTCTTACCGGGACAGTAGGCTATGGCTACACCTTC
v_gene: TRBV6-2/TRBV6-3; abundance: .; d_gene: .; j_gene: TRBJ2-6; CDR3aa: CASSYEGAGANVLTF; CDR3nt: TGTGCCAGCAGTTACGAAGGGGCTGGGGCCAACGTCCTGACTTTC
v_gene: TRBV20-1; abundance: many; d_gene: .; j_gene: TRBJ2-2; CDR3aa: CSASRGAVTGELFF; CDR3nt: TGCAGTGCTAGTAGGGGGGCGGTCACCGGGGAGCTGTTTTTT
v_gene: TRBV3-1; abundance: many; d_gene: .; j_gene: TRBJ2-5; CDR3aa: CASSPLALSVETQYF; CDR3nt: TGTGCCAGCAGCCCTTTAGCCCTTAGCGTCGAGACCCAGTACTTC
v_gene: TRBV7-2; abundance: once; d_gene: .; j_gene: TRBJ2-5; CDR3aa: CASALGAETQYF; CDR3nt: TGTGCCAGCGCGCTAGGGGCAGAGACCCAGTACTTC
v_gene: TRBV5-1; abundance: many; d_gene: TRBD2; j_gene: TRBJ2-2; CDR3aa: CASSFKNVGGLAVNTGELFF; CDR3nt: TGCGCCAGCAGCTTCAAGAATGTGGGTGGACTAGCGGTTAACACCGGGGAGCTGTTTTTT
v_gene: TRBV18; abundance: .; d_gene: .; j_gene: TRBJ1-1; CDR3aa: CASSEVMNTEAFF; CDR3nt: TGTGCCAGCTCGGAGGTTATGAACACTGAAGCTTTCTTT
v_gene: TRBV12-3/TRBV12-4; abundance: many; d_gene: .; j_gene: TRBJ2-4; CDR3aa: CASSFGGVLPKNIQYF; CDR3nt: TGTGCCAGCAGTTTTGGAGGAGTCTTACCCAAAAACATTCAGTACTTC
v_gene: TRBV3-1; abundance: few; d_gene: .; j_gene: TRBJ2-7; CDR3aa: CASSQGGAGDEQYF; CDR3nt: TGTGCCAGCAGCCAGGGTGGGGCCGGGGACGAGCAGTACTTC
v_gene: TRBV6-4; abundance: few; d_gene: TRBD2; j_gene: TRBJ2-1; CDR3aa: CASSPRLAFTPSSYNEQFF; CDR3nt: TGTGCCAGCAGTCCGAGACTAGCATTTACTCCAAGCTCCTACAATGAGCAGTTCTTC
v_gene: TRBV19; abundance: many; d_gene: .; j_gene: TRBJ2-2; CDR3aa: CASSIGGGRGTGELFF; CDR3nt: TGTGCCAGTAGTATCGGAGGAGGGCGCGGGACCGGGGAGCTGTTTTTT
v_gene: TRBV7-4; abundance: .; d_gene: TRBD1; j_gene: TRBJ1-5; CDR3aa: CASSLSAPWVTGTGASNQPQHF; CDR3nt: TGTGCCAGCAGCTTATCGGCCCCCTGGGTCACCGGGACAGGGGCTAGCAATCAGCCCCAGCATTTT
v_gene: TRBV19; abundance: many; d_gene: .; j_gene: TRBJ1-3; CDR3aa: CAGRGAGDGNTIYF; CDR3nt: TGTGCCGGCCGGGGCGCCGGAGATGGAAACACCATATATTTT
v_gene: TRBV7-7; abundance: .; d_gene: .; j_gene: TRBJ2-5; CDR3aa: CASSLEGGIRAQYF; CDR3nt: TGTGCTAGCAGCTTAGAGGGCGGGATAAGAGCCCAGTACTTC
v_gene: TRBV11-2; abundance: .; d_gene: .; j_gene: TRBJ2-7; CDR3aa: CASSLGNRRYEQYF; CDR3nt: TGTGCCAGCAGCTTAGGTAACAGGCGTTACGAGCAGTACTTC
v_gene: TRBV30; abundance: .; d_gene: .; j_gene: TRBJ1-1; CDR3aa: CAWSGLDTYTEAFF; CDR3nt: TGTGCCTGGAGTGGCCTTGACACCTACACTGAAGCTTTCTTT
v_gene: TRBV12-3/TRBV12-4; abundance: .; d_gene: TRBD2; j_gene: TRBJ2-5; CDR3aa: CASSGTSGVGETQYF; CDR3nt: TGTGCCAGCAGCGGGACTAGCGGGGTCGGGGAGACCCAGTACTTC
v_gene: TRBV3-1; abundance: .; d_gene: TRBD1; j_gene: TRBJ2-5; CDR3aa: CASSQDTGGAGETQYF; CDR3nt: TGTGCCAGCAGCCAAGATACAGGGGGCGCGGGAGAGACCCAGTACTTC
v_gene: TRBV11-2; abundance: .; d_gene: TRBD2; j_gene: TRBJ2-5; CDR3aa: CASSGFDWREVGETQYF; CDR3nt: TGTGCCAGCTCTGGGTTTGACTGGCGGGAGGTAGGAGAGACCCAGTACTTC
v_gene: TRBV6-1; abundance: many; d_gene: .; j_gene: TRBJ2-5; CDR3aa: CASRLEEIRQETQYF; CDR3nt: TGTGCCAGCAGGTTGGAGGAAATCCGTCAAGAGACCCAGTACTTC
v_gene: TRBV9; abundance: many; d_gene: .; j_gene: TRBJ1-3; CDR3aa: CASSVDLSGSGNTIYF; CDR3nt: TGTGCCAGCAGCGTAGACCTGTCGGGGTCGGGTAACACCATATATTTT
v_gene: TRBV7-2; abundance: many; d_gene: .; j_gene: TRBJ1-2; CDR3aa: CASSPPGVGGYTF; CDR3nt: TGTGCCAGCAGCCCCCCGGGGGTAGGGGGCTACACCTTC
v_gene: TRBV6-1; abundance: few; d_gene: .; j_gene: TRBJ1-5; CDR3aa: CASSEGGVSNQPQHF; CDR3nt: TGTGCCAGCAGTGAAGGGGGCGTTAGCAATCAGCCCCAGCATTTT
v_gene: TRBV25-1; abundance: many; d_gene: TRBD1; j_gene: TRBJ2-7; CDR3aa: CASSVGQGMEQYF; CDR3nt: TGTGCCAGCAGTGTAGGACAGGGGATGGAGCAGTACTTC
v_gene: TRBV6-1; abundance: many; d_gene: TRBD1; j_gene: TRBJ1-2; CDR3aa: CASRNTRQGSIYGYTF; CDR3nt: TGTGCCAGCAGAAATACGAGACAGGGATCGATCTATGGCTACACCTTC
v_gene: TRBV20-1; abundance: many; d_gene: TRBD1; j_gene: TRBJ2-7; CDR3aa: CSAPSTGNSYEQYF; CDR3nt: TGCAGTGCCCCATCGACAGGGAACTCCTACGAGCAGTACTTC
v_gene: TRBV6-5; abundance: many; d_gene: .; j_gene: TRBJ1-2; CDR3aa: CASSYGAGWRGGYTF; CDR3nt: TGTGCCAGCAGTTACGGGGCAGGGTGGCGTGGCGGCTACACCTTC
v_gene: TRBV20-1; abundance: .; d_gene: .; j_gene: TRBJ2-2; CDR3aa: CSARDQQGNTGELFF; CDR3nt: TGCAGTGCTAGGGACCAACAGGGTAACACCGGGGAGCTGTTTTTT
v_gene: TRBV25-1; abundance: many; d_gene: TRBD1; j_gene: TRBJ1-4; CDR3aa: CASSDSRGQVWREKLFF; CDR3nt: TGTGCCAGCAGTGATTCCCGAGGACAGGTATGGCGAGAAAAACTGTTTTTT
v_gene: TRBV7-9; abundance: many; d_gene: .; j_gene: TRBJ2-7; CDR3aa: CASSPVGSIAEQYF; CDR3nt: TGTGCCAGCAGCCCCGTCGGGAGTATAGCCGAGCAGTACTTC